This TCR beta chain originates from a study of blood T cell repertoires in COVID-19. Across the whole study: Material from acute and convalescent COVID-19 was sourced from the United States, Italy and Spain. The analysed material was cDNA or gDNA that came from T cells, B-cell-depleted T cells, or PBMCs.

In the study's own analysis: Amplification from reference gene primers served as the basis for estimated nucleated cell counts. Measured with immunoSEQ multiplex PCR; TCRdb has only the in-frame clones, and not every one. V and J calls and clone size are as listed in that table; D and trimming were resolved from the DNA. The data hold some 240,000 clones, with approximately 82% observed a single time. The CDR3 length is 15 residues. In germline, CDR1 is SGHVS, CDR2 FQNEAQ. Trimming removed 4 bases at V and 7 bases at J, with 14 bases between. The V and J genes are TRBV7-8 and TRBJ1-6; tentative D call: TRBD1 (5 bases). Sequenced input: peripheral blood. The clonotype comes from a middle-aged woman who had recovered from COVID-19. The CDR3 reads CASSSRTLTNSPLHF. The DNA of the CDR3 is TGTGCCAGCAGCTCGAGGACATTAACAAATTCACCCCTCCACTTT.